These 12 T cell receptor beta chains share one sample of origin, sequenced in a study of T-cell memory formation after mild COVID-19 (dated by TCRdb to about 2021). Library preparation used 5' RACE. TCRdb lists the instrument as Illumina NovaSeq 6000. The raw public data were reprocessed by TCRdb itself: fastp quality trimming at Q25, MiXCR clonotype calling, in-frame beta chains only. Rows with one shared CDR3 protein collapse into an entry with the most common genes and DNA. Within this sample are 130,000 to 150,000 distinct CDR3 sequences, with roughly 6.2% of them counted one time only. The ten largest clones represent 2% to 2.5% of the sample. Sequenced material: PBMCs or a T cell subset sorted from them (not recorded which). These receptors came from an adult woman who had mild COVID-19 (a few samples of this study predate the infection). The sample titles of this study are shuffled in the database, so cell type and time point are left out; the donor was told from shared clones.

The chain has TRBV24-1 and TRBJ2-5; D is ambiguous. The germline V gene encodes CDR1 KGHDR and CDR2 SFDVKD. The CDR3 is made up of 14 amino acids. V lost 2 bases and J lost 6, with 12 bases in between. CDR3 amino acids: CATSDSGRQKTQYF. The CDR3 nucleotides are TGTGCCACCAGTGATTCCGGCCGACAAAAGACCCAGTACTTC.

This clonotype was recorded many times. The chain joins TRBV5-1 to TRBJ1-6; no clear D gene. This CDR3 has 14 amino acids. V shed 0 bases and J shed 5 bases, with 6 bases lying between them. Germline CDR1 reads SGHRS; CDR2 reads YFSETQ. CDR3 residues: CASSLGPNNSPLHF. Here the CDR3 DNA reads TGCGCCAGCAGCTTGGGGCCGAATAATTCACCCCTCCACTTT.

This clonotype was observed a handful of times. The gene calls are TRBV6-6 and TRBJ2-5, with 7 nucleotides matching TRBD1. There are 13 residues in the CDR3. V lost 6 bases and J lost 7; bases outside the gene matches: 8. Per the germline V gene, CDR1 is MNHNY and CDR2 is SVGAGI (reference sequence). This chain's CDR3 is CASRAQGEGTQYF. The CDR3 DNA sequence: TGTGCCAGCAGGGCTCAGGGGGAAGGGACCCAGTACTTC.

This clonotype was seen at least ten times. This sequence joins TRBV7-8 and TRBJ2-1; 8 bases fit TRBD2. Germline CDR1 reads SGHVS; CDR2 reads FQNEAQ. CDR3 length: 15 amino acids. Trimming took 5 bases from V and 6 from J; bases not matched to a gene: 9. CDR3: CASSPGTRLLNEQFF. The CDR3 bases are TGTGCCAGCAGCCCCGGGACTAGACTTCTCAATGAGCAGTTCTTC.

The sample holds a few counts of this clonotype. The chain combines TRBV6-2 or TRBV6-3 with TRBJ1-2; 9 bases match TRBD1. In germline, CDR1 is MNHEY, CDR2 SVGEGT. V lost 7 bases, J lost 3 bases, and 6 bases stayed unmatched. This CDR3 is 14 amino acids long. The CDR3 protein is CASKYRGRDYGYTF. The CDR3 DNA sequence: TGTGCCAGCAAATACAGGGGGCGCGACTATGGCTACACCTTC.

The sample holds many counts of this clonotype. The chain employs TRBV5-1 and TRBJ2-5; D not resolved. This CDR3 has 13 residues. Trimming left V 0 bases short and J 2 bases short, with 5 bases between. Germline V gives CDR1 SGHRS, CDR2 YFSETQ. Here the CDR3 DNA reads TGCGCCAGCAGCTTGGTTCGGCAAGAGACCCAGTACTTC. This sequence encodes CASSLVRQETQYF.

V gene TRBV12-3 or TRBV12-4 combines with J gene TRBJ1-5; D is unresolved. V lost 6 bases and J 1 base, leaving 13 bases between the germline ends. The CDR3 length is 15 residues. The CDR3 protein is CASRGGLTSNQPQHF. The CDR3 bases are TGTGCCAGCAGGGGTGGACTGACAAGCAATCAGCCCCAGCATTTT.

This chain uses TRBV5-1 with TRBJ1-4; no clear D. The V and J ends lost 3 bases and 0 bases respectively, with 12 bases between them. The length of the CDR3 is 16 residues. The germline V gene has CDR1 SGHRS and CDR2 YFSETQ. The CDR3 coding sequence is TGCGCCAGCAGCTCGGCCCCTACCGCAACTAATGAAAAACTGTTTTTT. Encoded protein: CASSSAPTATNEKLFF.

The chain joins TRBV10-3 to TRBJ1-1; the match to TRBD1 covers 7 bases. Looked up from germline, CDR1 is ENHRY and CDR2 is SYGVKD. The CDR3 runs to 15 residues. Trimming at V came to 4 bases and at J to 3 bases, leaving 8 bases not matched to a gene. CDR3 sequence: CAISGDRVGYTEAFF. The CDR3 DNA reads TGTGCCATCAGTGGCGACAGGGTTGGATACACTGAAGCTTTCTTT.

This CDR3 is CASSHGPGTGFDYGYTF. For the CDR3, the DNA is TGCGCCAGCAGCCATGGCCCCGGGACAGGCTTCGACTATGGCTACACCTTC. The rearrangement joins TRBV4-1 to TRBJ1-2, with 8 bases identical to TRBD1. The CDR3 covers 17 residues. V was pared by 3 bases and J by 3 bases, with 12 bases of the junction left unmatched. Germline values: CDR1 MGHRA, CDR2 YSYEKL.

At least ten counts were recorded for this clonotype. The genes are TRBV4-1 and TRBJ2-2; D is possibly TRBD1 (6 bases). The CDR3 length is 17 residues. Germline V lookup: CDR1 MGHRA, CDR2 YSYEKL. V was trimmed by 0 bases and J by 2 bases, leaving 13 bases between them. The CDR3 region has the DNA TGCGCCAGCAGCCAAGATTCCACAGGGCATAACACCGGGGAGCTGTTTTTT. Amino acids: CASSQDSTGHNTGELFF.

In this sample, this clonotype turned up a few times. This chain uses TRBV12-3 or TRBV12-4 with TRBJ1-5; no reliable D call. The V gene lost 4 bases and the J gene lost 8 bases, with 9 bases spanning the gap. This CDR3 is 12 amino acids long. The CDR3 loop reads CASSSEWEPQHF. The CDR3 coding sequence is TGTGCCAGCAGTTCCGAATGGGAGCCCCAGCATTTT.